This T cell receptor (beta chain) stems from a study of T cells in Graves' hyperthyroidism and ophthalmopathy. This CDR3 comprises 13 residues. V trimming: 3 bases; J trimming: 3 bases; junction bases outside the gene matches: 4. Germline-derived CDR1 and CDR2 are DFQATT and SNEGSKA (reference sequence). This clonotype appeared many times. The target antigen is unknown. Study-level points and caveats: Blood also contained most expanded thyroid clonotypes above 0.001.

Amplification yielded TCR beta CDR3 regions, with RNA transcripts as the source. When the TCR CDR3 underwent first-round RT-PCR, the HTBI primer set was used. TCRdb re-called the multiplex PCR reads with MiXCR, one entry per CDR3 protein. The repertoire consists of around 340,000 distinct CDR3 sequences, with around 17% occurring once and the leading ten covering approximately 35%. V is TRBV20-1 and J is TRBJ2-7, with 8 bases that match TRBD1. Sample: blood. The clonotype was recovered from a young man with Graves' hyperthyroidism. CDR3 bases: TGCAGTGCTAGCTCCAGGGGGCTCTACGAGCAGTACTTC. Residues: CSASSRGLYEQYF.